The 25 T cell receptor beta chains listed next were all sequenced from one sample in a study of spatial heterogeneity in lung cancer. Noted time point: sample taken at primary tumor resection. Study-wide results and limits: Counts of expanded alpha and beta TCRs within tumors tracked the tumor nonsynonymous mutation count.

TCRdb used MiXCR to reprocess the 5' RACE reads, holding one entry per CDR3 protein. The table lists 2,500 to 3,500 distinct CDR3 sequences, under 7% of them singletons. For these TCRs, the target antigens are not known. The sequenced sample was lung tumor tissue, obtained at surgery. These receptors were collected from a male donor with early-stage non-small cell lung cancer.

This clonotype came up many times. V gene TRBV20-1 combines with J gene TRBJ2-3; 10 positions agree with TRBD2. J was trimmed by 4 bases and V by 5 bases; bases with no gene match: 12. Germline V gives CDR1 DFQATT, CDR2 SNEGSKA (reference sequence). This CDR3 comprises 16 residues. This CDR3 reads CSAAARSGGSADTQYF. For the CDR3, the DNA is TGCAGTGCTGCCGCTCGTAGCGGGGGGAGTGCAGATACGCAGTATTTT.

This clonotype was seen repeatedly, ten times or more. CDR3 sequence (DNA): TGTGCCAGCAGCCCGGGGGCGCGGACCGGGGAGCTGTTTTTT. This sequence encodes CASSPGARTGELFF. This rearrangement joins TRBV11-2 to TRBJ2-2, with D perhaps matching TRBD1 or TRBD2 (6 bases each). Germline V gene data show CDR1 as SGHAT and CDR2 as FQNNGV. The CDR3 is 14 amino acids. The V gene lost 5 bases and the J gene lost 5 bases, with 12 bases spanning the gap.

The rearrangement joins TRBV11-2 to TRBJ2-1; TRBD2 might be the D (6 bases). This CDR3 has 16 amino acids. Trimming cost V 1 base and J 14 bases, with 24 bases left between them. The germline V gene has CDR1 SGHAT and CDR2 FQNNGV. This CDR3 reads CASSLGRGSPGRWKFF. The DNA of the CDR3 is TGTGCCAGCAGCTTAGGCAGAGGCTCCCCAGGGAGGTGGAAGTTCTTC. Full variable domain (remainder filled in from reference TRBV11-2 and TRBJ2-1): EAGVAQSPRYKIIEKRQSVAFWCNPISGHATLYWYQQILGQGPKLLIQFQNNGVVDDSQLPKDRFSAERLKGVDSTLKIQPAKLEDSAVYLCASSLGRGSPGRWKFFGPGTRLTVL.

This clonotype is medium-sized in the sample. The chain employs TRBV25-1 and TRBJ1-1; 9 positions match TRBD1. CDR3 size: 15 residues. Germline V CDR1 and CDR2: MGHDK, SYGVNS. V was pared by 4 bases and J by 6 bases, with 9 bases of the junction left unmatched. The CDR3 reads CASSGGQGPSPEAFF. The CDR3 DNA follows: TGTGCCAGCAGTGGGGGACAGGGCCCTTCTCCTGAAGCTTTCTTT. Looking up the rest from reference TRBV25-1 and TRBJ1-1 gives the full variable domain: EADIYQTPRYLVIGTGKKITLECSQTMGHDKMYWYQQDPGMELHLIHYSYGVNSTEKGDLSSESTVSRIRTEHFPLTLESARPSHTSQYLCASSGGQGPSPEAFFGQGTRLTVV.

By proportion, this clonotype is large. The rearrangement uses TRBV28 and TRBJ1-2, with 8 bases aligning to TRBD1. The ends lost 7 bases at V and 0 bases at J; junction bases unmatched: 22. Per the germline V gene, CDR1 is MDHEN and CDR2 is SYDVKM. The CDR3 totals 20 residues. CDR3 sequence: CASNPGTGALNPSSNYGYTF. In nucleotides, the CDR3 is TGTGCCAGCAACCCCGGGACAGGCGCTTTGAACCCCTCCTCTAACTATGGCTACACCTTC.

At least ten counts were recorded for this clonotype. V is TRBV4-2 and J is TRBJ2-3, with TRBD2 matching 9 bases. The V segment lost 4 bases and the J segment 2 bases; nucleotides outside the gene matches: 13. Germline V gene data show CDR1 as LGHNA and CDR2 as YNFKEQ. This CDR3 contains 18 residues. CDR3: CASSRGDGPSGATDTQYF. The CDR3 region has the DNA TGTGCCAGCAGCCGGGGCGACGGGCCTAGCGGGGCCACAGATACGCAGTATTTT.

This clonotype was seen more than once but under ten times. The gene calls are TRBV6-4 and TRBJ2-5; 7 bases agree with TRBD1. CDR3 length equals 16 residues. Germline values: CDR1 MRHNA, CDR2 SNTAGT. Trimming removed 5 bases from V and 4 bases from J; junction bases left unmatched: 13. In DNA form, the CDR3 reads TGTGCCAGCAGTCCCTCGACAGGGAATTTCCGAGAGACCCAGTACTTC. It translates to CASSPSTGNFRETQYF.

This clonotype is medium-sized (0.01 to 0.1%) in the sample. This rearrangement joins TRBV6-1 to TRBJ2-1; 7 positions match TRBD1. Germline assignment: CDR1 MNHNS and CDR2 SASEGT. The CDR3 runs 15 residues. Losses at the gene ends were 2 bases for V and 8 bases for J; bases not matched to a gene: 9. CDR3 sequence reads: CASSESRGGADEQFF. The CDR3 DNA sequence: TGTGCCAGCAGTGAAAGTAGAGGGGGCGCGGATGAGCAGTTCTTC.

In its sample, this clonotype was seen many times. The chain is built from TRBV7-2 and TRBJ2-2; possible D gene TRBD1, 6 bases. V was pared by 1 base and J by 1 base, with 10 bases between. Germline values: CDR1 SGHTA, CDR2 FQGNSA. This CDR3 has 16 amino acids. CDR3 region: CASSLEPQGNTGELFF. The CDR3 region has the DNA TGTGCCAGCAGCTTAGAGCCACAGGGGAACACCGGGGAGCTGTTTTTT.

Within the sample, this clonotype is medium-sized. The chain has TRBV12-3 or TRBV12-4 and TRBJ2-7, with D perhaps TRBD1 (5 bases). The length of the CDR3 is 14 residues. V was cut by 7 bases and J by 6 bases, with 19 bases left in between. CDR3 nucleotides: TGTGCCAGCACCTCCCAGGGAAGGGTGGGCGAGCAGTACTTC. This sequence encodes CASTSQGRVGEQYF.

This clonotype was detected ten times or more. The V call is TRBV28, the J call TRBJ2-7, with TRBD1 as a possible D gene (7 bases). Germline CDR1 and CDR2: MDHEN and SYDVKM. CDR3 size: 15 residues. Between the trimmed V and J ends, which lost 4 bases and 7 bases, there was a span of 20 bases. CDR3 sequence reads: CASSSSTGTFGEQYF. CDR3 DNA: TGTGCCAGCAGTTCATCGACAGGGACTTTCGGGGAGCAGTACTTC.

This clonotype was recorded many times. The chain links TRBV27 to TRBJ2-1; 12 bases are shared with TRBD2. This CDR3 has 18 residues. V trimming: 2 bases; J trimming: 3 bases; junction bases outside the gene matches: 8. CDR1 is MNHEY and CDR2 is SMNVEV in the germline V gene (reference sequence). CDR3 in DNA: TGTGCCAGCAGTTTAAGGGGGGGACTAGCGGGCAACTACAATGAGCAGTTCTTC. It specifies CASSLRGGLAGNYNEQFF.

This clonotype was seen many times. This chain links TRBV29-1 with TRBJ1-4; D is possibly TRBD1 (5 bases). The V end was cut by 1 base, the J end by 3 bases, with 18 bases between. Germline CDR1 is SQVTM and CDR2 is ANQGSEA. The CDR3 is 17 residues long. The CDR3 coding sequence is TGCAGCGTTGAAGTCCTGGGGCCGGGTTCAGCTAATGAAAAACTGTTTTTT. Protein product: CSVEVLGPGSANEKLFF.

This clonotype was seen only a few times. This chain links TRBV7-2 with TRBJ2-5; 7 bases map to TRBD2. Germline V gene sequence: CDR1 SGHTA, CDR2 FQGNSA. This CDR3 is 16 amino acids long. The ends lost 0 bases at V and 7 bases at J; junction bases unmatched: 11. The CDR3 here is CASSLAGTTSGGTQYF. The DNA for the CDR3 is TGTGCCAGCAGCTTAGCTGGGACTACTTCTGGGGGGACCCAGTACTTC.

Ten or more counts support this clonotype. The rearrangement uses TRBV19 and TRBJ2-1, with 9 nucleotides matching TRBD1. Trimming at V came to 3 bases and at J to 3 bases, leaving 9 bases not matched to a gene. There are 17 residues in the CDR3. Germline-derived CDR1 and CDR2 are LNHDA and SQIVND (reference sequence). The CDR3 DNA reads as TGTGCCAGTAGTATCTCCGGGACAGGGTCCTACTACAATGAGCAGTTCTTC. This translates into CASSISGTGSYYNEQFF.

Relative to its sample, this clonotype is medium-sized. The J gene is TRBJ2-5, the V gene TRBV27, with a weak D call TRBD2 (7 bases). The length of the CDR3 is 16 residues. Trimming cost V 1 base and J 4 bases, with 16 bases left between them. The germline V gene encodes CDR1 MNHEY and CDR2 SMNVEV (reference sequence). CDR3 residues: CASSLWEGGGPETQYF. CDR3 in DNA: TGTGCCAGCAGTTTATGGGAGGGCGGGGGCCCAGAGACCCAGTACTTC.

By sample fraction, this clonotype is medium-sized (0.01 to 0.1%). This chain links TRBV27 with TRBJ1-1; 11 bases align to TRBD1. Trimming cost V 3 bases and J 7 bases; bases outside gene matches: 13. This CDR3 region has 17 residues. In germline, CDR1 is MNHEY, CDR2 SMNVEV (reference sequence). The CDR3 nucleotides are TGTGCCAGCAGTTTTGGACAGGGGGCCTCTTGGGGGATTGAAGCTTTCTTT. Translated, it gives CASSFGQGASWGIEAFF.

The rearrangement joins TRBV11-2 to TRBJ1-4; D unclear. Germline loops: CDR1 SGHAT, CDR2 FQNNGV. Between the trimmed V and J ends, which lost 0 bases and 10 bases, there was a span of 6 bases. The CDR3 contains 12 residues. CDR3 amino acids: CASSLEDGKLFF. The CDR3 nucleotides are TGTGCCAGCAGCTTAGAGGACGGAAAACTGTTTTTT.

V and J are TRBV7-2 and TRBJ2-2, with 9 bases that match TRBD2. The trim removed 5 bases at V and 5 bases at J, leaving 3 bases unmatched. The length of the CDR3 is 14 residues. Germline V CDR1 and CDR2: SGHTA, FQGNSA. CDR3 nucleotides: TGTGCCAGCAGCCCGAGCGGGGGGACCGGGGAGCTGTTTTTT. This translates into CASSPSGGTGELFF.

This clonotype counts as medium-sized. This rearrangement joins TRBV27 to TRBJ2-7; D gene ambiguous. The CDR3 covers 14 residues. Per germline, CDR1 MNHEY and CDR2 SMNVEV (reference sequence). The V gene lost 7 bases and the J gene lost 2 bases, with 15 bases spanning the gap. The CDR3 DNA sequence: TGTGCCAGCAAGAGCCCCCCGGACGCCTACGAGCAGTACTTC. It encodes CASKSPPDAYEQYF.

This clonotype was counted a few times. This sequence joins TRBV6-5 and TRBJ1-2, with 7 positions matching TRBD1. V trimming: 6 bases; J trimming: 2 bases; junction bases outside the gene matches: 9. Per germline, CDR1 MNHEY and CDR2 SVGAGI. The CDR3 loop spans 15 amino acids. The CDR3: CASRITTGENYGYTF. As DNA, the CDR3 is TGTGCCAGCAGGATTACTACAGGGGAAAACTATGGCTACACCTTC.

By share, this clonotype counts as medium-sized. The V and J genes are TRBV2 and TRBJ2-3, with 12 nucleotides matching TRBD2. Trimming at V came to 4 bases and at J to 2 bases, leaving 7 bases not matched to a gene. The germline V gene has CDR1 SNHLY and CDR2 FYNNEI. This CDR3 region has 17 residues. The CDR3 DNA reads TGTGCCAGCAGTGCTCTGGCTAGCGGGGGGGCCACAGATACGCAGTATTTT. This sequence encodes CASSALASGGATDTQYF.

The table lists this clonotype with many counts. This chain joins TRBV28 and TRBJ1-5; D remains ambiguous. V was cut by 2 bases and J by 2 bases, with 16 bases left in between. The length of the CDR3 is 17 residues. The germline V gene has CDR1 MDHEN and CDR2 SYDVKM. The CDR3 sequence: CASSLRLVPRGNQPQHF. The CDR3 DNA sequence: TGTGCCAGCAGTTTACGTTTGGTCCCAAGGGGCAATCAGCCCCAGCATTTT.

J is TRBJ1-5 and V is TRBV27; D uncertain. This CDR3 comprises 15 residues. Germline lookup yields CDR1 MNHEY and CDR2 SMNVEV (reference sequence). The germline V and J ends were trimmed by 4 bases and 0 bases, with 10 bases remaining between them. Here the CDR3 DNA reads TGTGCCAGCAGTTCAGGACTGGATAGCAATCAGCCCCAGCATTTT. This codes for CASSSGLDSNQPQHF.

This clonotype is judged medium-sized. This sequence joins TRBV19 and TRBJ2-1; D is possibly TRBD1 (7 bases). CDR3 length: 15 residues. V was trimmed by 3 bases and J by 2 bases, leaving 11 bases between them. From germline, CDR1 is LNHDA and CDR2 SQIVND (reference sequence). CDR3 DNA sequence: TGTGCCAGTAGTATCAGGGGGGTTACCTACAATGAGCAGTTCTTC. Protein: CASSIRGVTYNEQFF.